This passage covers 18 T cell receptor beta chains from one sample sequenced in a study of blood T cell repertoires in COVID-19. TCRdb keeps only in-frame clones here, not all; method: immunoSEQ multiplex PCR. The table records fewer than 300,000 clones, 65% to 85% of them present only once. The sequenced material came from peripheral blood. The source is a human donor with COVID-19, enrolled during active disease. The donor label of this sample is uncertain.

The rearrangement links TRBV19 to TRBJ1-2, with D unclear. The CDR3 covers 13 residues. Deletions cut 2 bases from V and 7 bases from J, with 11 bases between. The germline V gene encodes CDR1 LNHDA and CDR2 SQIVND (reference sequence). The CDR3 is CASSIREAGGYTF. The CDR3 DNA is TGTGCCAGTAGTATACGGGAAGCCGGTGGCTACACCTTC.

V and J are TRBV6-5 and TRBJ2-1; TRBD2 agrees at 8 bases. The V gene's germline CDR1 is MNHEY and CDR2 SVGAGI. This CDR3 region has 14 residues. The trim removed 2 bases at V and 7 bases at J, leaving 4 bases unmatched. The CDR3 DNA reads as TGTGCCAGCAGTTACCCGGGACTAGAAAATGAGCAGTTCTTC. It codes for CASSYPGLENEQFF.

This chain links TRBV12-3 or TRBV12-4 with TRBJ2-3; no definite D call. The CDR3 totals 13 residues. Trimming pared 2 bases from V and 6 bases from J, leaving 9 bases between. CDR3 in DNA: TGTGCCAGCAGTTTATCTGAACAGGATACGCAGTATTTT. Translating it yields CASSLSEQDTQYF.

The rearrangement joins TRBV6-2 or TRBV6-3 to TRBJ2-5; D is uncertain. V was cut by 3 bases and J by 9 bases, with 14 bases left in between. The CDR3 consists of 13 residues. Germline V gene lookup returns CDR1 MNHEY and CDR2 SVGEGT. The CDR3 DNA reads TGTGCCAGCAGTTATAAGTTACACGGGTCCCAGTACTTC. Residues: CASSYKLHGSQYF.

This chain uses TRBV18 with TRBJ2-2, with D unresolved. The ends were cut back, 3 bases at V and 4 bases at J, with 15 bases in the middle. Germline values: CDR1 KGHSH, CDR2 LQKENI. The CDR3 sequence is 16 residues long. The CDR3 bases are TGTGCCAGCTCACCCTCGTCGGGTGTTTCCACCGGGGAGCTGTTTTTT. Protein sequence: CASSPSSGVSTGELFF.

The gene calls are TRBV10-3 and TRBJ2-1; 9 bases are shared with TRBD1. The CDR3 runs 17 residues. V was clipped by 0 bases and J by 1 base; unmatched bases: 4. CDR1 is ENHRY and CDR2 is SYGVKD in the germline V gene. This CDR3 is CAISESTGTGSYNEQFF. Here the CDR3 DNA reads TGTGCCATCAGTGAGTCGACCGGGACAGGGTCCTACAATGAGCAGTTCTTC.

The V and J genes are TRBV4-3 and TRBJ2-3; 13 bases align to TRBD2. The ends lost 2 bases at V and 4 bases at J; junction bases unmatched: 9. CDR3 length equals 18 residues. Germline V gives CDR1 LGHNA, CDR2 YSLEER. The CDR3 nucleotides read TGCGCCAGCAGCCAATACGTTGGACTAGCGGGAGTCCCAGATACGCAGTATTTT. This gives the protein CASSQYVGLAGVPDTQYF.

V and J are TRBV18 and TRBJ2-7; 9 bases align to TRBD1. The trim removed 1 base at V and 2 bases at J, leaving 3 bases unmatched. This CDR3 is 15 amino acids long. The germline CDR1 and CDR2 sequences are KGHSH and LQKENI. Written as DNA, the CDR3 is TGTGCCAGCTCACCACGGACAGGGGATCCCTACGAGCAGTACTTC. Amino acids: CASSPRTGDPYEQYF.

The chain recombines TRBV2 with TRBJ1-2, with D tentatively TRBD1 (5 bases). V lost 6 bases and J 0 bases, leaving 11 bases between the germline ends. CDR3 length equals 14 residues. Germline V gene sequence: CDR1 SNHLY, CDR2 FYNNEI. CDR3 sequence (DNA): TGTGCCAGCAGATTAGGGGCTACTAACTATGGCTACACCTTC. This encodes CASRLGATNYGYTF.

The J gene is TRBJ2-1, the V gene TRBV28; D might be TRBD1 (6 bases). Trimming pared 9 bases from V and 5 bases from J, leaving 11 bases between. Germline V CDR1 and CDR2: MDHEN, SYDVKM. The CDR3 is made up of 12 amino acids. DNA for the CDR3: TGTGCCAGTTCCAGGGGAGACAATGAGCAGTTCTTC. Residues: CASSRGDNEQFF. Together with reference TRBV28 and TRBJ2-1, the CDR3 gives the full variable domain: DVKVTQSSRYLVKRTGEKVFLECVQDMDHENMFWYRQDPGLGLRLIYFSYDVKMKEKGDIPEGYSVSREKKERFSLILESASTNQTSMYLCASSRGDNEQFFGPGTRLTVL.

The J gene is TRBJ1-4, the V gene TRBV6-5; D may be TRBD1 (5 bases). Per the germline V gene, CDR1 is MNHEY and CDR2 is SVGAGI. Trimming removed 6 bases from V and 3 bases from J, with 14 bases in between. The CDR3 consists of 15 residues. The DNA for the CDR3 is TGTGCCAGCAGGGGGCGGGGAATGGCTAATGAAAAACTGTTTTTT. Its translation is CASRGRGMANEKLFF.

The rearrangement uses TRBV28 and TRBJ2-7; 7 bases fit TRBD1. The length of the CDR3 is 15 residues. J gave up 3 bases and V 6 bases, and 11 bases lay outside the gene matches. Looked up from germline, CDR1 is MDHEN and CDR2 is SYDVKM. CDR3 region: CASRGTAFLGYEQYF. The CDR3 DNA reads as TGTGCCAGCAGGGGGACAGCCTTTCTGGGCTACGAGCAGTACTTC. The variable domain in full, completed from reference TRBV28 and TRBJ2-7, reads DVKVTQSSRYLVKRTGEKVFLECVQDMDHENMFWYRQDPGLGLRLIYFSYDVKMKEKGDIPEGYSVSREKKERFSLILESASTNQTSMYLCASRGTAFLGYEQYFGPGTRLTVT.

This clone was seen a single time. The chain recombines TRBV28 with TRBJ2-7; 7 bases fit TRBD2. Per the germline V gene, CDR1 is MDHEN and CDR2 is SYDVKM. The CDR3 has 14 amino acids. V gave up 7 bases and J gave up 2 bases; unmatched junction bases: 8. In nucleotides, the CDR3 is TGTGCCAGCACCGTGGGGGGGTTTCCCTACGAGCAGTACTTC. It translates to CASTVGGFPYEQYF.

This chain links TRBV6-1 with TRBJ1-6, with a tentative D call TRBD1 (5 bases). Trimming stripped 4 bases from V and 14 bases from J, with 12 bases between. In germline, CDR1 is MNHNS, CDR2 SASEGT. The CDR3 is 12 amino acids. CDR3 DNA sequence: TGTGCCAGCAGTGCGACAGAGTCAGCCCTCCACTTT. Translation gives CASSATESALHF.

This chain joins TRBV19 and TRBJ1-2, with TRBD1 matching 7 bases. This CDR3 spans 15 amino acids. V lost 5 bases and J lost 2; bases outside the gene matches: 8. Germline V CDR1 and CDR2: LNHDA, SQIVND (reference sequence). DNA for the CDR3: TGTGCCAGTAGTGCCGGGACAGCAACAAACTATGGCTACACCTTC. Its protein is CASSAGTATNYGYTF.

This clone was seen only a few times. The chain couples TRBV5-1 to TRBJ2-2, with D perhaps TRBD2 (6 bases). The ends were cut back, 4 bases at V and 4 bases at J, with 17 bases in the middle. The CDR3 loop spans 16 amino acids. Per the germline V gene, CDR1 is SGHRS and CDR2 is YFSETQ. CDR3 sequence reads: CASSRLWDGSTGELFF. CDR3 bases: TGCGCCAGCAGCCGACTTTGGGACGGGAGCACCGGGGAGCTGTTTTTT.

This clone has a handful of counts. The V call is TRBV3-1 (or the pseudogene TRBV3-2), the J call TRBJ1-5, with a weak D call TRBD1 (5 bases). Trimming took off 1 base at V and 3 bases at J, with 7 bases between the two ends. CDR1 LGHDT and CDR2 YNNKEL come from the germline V gene (reference sequence). This CDR3 comprises 14 residues. The CDR3 here is CASSQGQHNQPQHF. The CDR3 nucleotides are TGTGCCAGCAGCCAAGGACAGCACAATCAGCCCCAGCATTTT.

V gene TRBV5-1 combines with J gene TRBJ2-7, with D maybe TRBD1 (7 bases). This CDR3 has 14 amino acids. In germline, CDR1 is SGHRS, CDR2 YFSETQ. V lost 3 bases and J lost 3, with 13 bases in between. CDR3 residues: CASSSGDSLYEQYF. CDR3 DNA sequence: TGCGCCAGCAGCTCGGGGGACAGTCTCTACGAGCAGTACTTC.